This T cell receptor beta chain was sequenced during a study of blood T cell repertoires in COVID-19. The repertoire was sequenced with immunoSEQ multiplex PCR; TCRdb's copy has only in-frame clones and lacks some. Here the sample spans hundreds of thousands of clones, approximately 81% being singletons. V shed 5 bases, J shed 3 bases, and the junction held 10 bases outside the gene matches. The CDR3 totals 17 residues. CDR1 is LGHDT and CDR2 is YNNKEL in the germline V gene (reference sequence). The sample was peripheral blood. The chain combines TRBV3-1 (or the pseudogene TRBV3-2) with TRBJ2-3, with 11 nucleotides matching TRBD2. The receptor was isolated from a woman over 75 with acute or convalescent COVID-19. The CDR3 nucleotides read TGTGCCAGCAGCTTACCCCTAGCGGGGGGTGCGACAGATACGCAGTATTTT. It encodes CASSLPLAGGATDTQYF.